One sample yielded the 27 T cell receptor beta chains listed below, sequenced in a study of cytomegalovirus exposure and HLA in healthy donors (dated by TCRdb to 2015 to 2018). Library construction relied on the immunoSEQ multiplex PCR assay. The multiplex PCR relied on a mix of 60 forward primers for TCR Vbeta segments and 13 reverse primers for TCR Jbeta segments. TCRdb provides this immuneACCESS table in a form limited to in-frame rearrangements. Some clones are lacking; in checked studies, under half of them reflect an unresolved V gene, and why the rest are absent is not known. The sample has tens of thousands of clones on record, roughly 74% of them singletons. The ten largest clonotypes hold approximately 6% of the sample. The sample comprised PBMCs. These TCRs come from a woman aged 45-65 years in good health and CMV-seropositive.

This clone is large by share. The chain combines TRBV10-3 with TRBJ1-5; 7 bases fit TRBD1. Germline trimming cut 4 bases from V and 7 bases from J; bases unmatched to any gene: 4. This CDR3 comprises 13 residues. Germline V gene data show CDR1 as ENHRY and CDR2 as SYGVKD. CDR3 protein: CAISGQGGQPQHF. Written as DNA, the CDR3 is TGTGCCATCAGTGGACAGGGCGGCCAGCCCCAGCATTTT.

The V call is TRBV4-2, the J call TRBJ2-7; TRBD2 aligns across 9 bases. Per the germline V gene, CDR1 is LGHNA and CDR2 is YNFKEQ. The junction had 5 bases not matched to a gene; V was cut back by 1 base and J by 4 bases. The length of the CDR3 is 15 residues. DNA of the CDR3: TGTGCCAGCAGCCAAGTTAGCGGGAGTGGTTACGAGCAGTACTTC. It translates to CASSQVSGSGYEQYF.

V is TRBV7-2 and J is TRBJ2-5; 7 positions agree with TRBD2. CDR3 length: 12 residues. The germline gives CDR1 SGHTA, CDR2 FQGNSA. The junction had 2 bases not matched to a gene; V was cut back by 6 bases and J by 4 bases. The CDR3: CASSTSAETQYF. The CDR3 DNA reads TGTGCCAGCAGTACTAGCGCAGAGACCCAGTACTTC.

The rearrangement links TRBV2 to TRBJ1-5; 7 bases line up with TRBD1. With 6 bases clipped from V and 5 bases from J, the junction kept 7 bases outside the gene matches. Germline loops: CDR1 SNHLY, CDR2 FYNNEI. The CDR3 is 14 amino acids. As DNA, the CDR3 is TGTGCCAGCAGATCCAGGGGGTTGGATCAGCCCCAGCATTTT. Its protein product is CASRSRGLDQPQHF.

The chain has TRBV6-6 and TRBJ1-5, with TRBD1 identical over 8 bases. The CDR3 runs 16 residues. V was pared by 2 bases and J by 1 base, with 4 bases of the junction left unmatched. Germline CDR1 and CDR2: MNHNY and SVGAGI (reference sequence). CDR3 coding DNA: TGTGCCAGCAGTTACGAGACAGGGGTAAGCAATCAGCCCCAGCATTTT. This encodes CASSYETGVSNQPQHF.

This chain's CDR3 is CASETEGEERNEQFF. The CDR3 region has the DNA TGTGCCAGCGAGACGGAGGGAGAGGAAAGGAATGAGCAGTTCTTC. This chain uses TRBV6-8 with TRBJ2-1, with a possible D match to TRBD2 (6 bases). This CDR3 is 15 amino acids long. From germline, CDR1 is MNHGY and CDR2 SAAAGT. V lost 8 bases and J 7 bases, leaving 21 bases between the germline ends.

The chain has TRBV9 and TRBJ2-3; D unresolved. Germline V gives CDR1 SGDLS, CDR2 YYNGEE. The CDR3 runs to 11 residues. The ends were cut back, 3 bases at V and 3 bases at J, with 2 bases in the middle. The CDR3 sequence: CASSATDTQYF. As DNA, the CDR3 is TGTGCCAGCAGCGCAACAGATACGCAGTATTTT.

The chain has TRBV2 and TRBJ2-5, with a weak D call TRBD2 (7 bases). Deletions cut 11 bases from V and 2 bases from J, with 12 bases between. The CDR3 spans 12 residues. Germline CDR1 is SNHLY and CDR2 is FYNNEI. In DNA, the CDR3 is TGTGCCTGGGGGGGCAATCAAGAGACCCAGTACTTC. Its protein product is CAWGGNQETQYF. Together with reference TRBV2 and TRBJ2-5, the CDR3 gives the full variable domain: EPEVTQTPSHQVTQMGQEVILRCVPISNHLYFYWYRQILGQKVEFLVSFYNNEISEKSEIFDDQFSVERPDGSNFTLKIRSTKLEDSAMYFCAWGGNQETQYFGPGTRLLVL.

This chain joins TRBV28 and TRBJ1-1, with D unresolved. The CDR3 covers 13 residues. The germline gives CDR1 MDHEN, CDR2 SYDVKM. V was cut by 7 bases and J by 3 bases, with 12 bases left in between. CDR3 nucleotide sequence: TGTGCCAGCACCCTGTTTCAGGACACTGAAGCTTTCTTT. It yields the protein CASTLFQDTEAFF.

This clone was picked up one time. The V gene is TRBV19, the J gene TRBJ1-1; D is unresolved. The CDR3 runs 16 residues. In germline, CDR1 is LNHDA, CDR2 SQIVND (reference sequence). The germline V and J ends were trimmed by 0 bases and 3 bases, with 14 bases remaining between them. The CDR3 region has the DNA TGTGCCAGTAGTATAGATCGAGTCTTAAAGTACACTGAAGCTTTCTTT. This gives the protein CASSIDRVLKYTEAFF.

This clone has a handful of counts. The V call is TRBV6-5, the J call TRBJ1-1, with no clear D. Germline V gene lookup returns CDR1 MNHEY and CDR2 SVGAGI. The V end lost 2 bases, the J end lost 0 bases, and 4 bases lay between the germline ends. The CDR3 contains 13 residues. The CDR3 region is CASSYTVNTEAFF. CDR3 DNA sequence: TGTGCCAGCAGTTACACGGTGAACACTGAAGCTTTCTTT.

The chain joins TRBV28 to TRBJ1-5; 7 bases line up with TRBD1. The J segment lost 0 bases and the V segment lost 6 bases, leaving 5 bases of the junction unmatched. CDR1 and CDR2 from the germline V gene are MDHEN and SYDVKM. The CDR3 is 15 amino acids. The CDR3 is CASSRQGPSNQPQHF. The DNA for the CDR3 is TGTGCCAGCAGCCGACAGGGCCCTAGCAATCAGCCCCAGCATTTT.

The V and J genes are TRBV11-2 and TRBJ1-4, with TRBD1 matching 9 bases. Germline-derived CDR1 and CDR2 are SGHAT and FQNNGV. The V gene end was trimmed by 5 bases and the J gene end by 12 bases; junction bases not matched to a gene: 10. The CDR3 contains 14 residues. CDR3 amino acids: CASSRGQGTGELFF. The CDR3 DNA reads TGTGCCAGCAGCCGGGGACAGGGAACGGGGGAACTGTTTTTT.

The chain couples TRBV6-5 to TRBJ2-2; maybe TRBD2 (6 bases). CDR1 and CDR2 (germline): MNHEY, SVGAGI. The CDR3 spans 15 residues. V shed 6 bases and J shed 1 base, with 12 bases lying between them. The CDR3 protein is CASRPRDLNTGELFF. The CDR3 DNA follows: TGTGCCAGCAGGCCGAGGGACTTGAACACCGGGGAGCTGTTTTTT.

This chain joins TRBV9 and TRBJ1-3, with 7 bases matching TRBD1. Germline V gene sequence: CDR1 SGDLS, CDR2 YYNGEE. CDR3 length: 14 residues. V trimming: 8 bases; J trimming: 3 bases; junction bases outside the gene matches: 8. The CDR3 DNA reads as TGTGCCAGTAACCAGGGGGTGAGTGGAAACACCATATATTTT. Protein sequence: CASNQGVSGNTIYF.

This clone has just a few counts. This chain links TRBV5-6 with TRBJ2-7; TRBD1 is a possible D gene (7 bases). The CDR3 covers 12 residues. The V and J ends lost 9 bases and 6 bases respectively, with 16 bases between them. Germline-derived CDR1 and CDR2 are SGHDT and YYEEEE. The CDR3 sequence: CATGRGGGEQYF. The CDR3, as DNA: TGTGCCACCGGGAGAGGGGGCGGCGAGCAGTACTTC.

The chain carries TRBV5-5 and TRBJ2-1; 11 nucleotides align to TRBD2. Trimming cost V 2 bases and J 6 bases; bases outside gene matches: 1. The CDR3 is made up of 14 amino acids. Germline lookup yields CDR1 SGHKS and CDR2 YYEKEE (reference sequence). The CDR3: CASSFTSGSNEQFF. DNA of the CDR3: TGTGCCAGCAGCTTCACTAGCGGGAGCAATGAGCAGTTCTTC.

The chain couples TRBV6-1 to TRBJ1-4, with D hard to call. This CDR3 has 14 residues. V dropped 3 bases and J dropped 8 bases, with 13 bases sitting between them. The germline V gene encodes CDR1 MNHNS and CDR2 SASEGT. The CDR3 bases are TGTGCCAGCAGTGAGGGGTTGGGAGTGGAAAAACTGTTTTTT. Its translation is CASSEGLGVEKLFF.

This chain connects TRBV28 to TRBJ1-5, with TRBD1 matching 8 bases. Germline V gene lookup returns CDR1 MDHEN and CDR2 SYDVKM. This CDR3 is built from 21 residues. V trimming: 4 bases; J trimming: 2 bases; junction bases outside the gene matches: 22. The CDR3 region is CASSSYIALILDREGNQPQHF. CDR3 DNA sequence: TGTGCCAGCAGTTCCTATATAGCCCTGATCTTGGACAGGGAAGGCAATCAGCCCCAGCATTTT.

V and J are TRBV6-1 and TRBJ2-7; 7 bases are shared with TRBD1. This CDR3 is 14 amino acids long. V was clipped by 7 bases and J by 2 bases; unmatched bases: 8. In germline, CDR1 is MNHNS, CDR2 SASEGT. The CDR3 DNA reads TGTGCCAGCAAAAGAGGGGACAGACCCTACGAGCAGTACTTC. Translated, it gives CASKRGDRPYEQYF.

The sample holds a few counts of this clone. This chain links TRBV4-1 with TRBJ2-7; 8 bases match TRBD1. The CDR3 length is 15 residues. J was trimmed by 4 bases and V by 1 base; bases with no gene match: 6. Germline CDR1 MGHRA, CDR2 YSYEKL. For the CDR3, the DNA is TGCGCCAGCAGCCAAGTAAAAGGACAGGGTTACGAGCAGTACTTC. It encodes CASSQVKGQGYEQYF.

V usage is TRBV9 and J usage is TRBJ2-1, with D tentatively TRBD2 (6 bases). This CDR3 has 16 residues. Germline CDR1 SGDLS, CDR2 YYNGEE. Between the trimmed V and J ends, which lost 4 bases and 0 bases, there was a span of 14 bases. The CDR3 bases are TGTGCCAGCAGCTCCTCCGGGACTCTCTCCTACAATGAGCAGTTCTTC. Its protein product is CASSSSGTLSYNEQFF.

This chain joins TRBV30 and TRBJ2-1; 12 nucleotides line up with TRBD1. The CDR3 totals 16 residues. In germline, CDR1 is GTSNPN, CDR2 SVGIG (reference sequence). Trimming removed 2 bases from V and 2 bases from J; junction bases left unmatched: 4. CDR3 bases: TGTGCCTGGAGTAGAGGGACAGGGGGCGCCTACAATGAGCAGTTCTTC. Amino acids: CAWSRGTGGAYNEQFF.

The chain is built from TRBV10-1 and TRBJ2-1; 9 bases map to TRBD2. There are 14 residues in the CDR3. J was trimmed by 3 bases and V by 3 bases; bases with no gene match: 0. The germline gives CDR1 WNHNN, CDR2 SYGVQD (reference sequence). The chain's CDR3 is CASSELAGYNEQFF. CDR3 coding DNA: TGCGCCAGCAGTGAACTAGCGGGCTACAATGAGCAGTTCTTC.

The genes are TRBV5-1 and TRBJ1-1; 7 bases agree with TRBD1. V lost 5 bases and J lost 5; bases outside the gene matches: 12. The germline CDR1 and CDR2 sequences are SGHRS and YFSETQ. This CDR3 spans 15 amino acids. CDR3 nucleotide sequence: TGCGCCAGCAGACCAGGAGACAGGGTTGATACTGAAGCTTTCTTT. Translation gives CASRPGDRVDTEAFF.

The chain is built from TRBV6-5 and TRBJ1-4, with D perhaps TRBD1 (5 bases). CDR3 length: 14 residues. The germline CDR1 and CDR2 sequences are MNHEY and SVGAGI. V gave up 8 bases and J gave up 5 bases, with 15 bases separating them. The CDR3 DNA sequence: TGTGCCAGCGGGATTACAGGAAACAATGAAAAACTGTTTTTT. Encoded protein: CASGITGNNEKLFF.

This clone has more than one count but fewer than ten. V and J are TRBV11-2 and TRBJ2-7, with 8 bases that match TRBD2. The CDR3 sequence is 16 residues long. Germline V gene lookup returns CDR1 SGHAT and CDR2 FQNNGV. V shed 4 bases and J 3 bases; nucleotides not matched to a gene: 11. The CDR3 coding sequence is TGTGCCAGCAGCTCCTACCGGGGGGGCGGAGGCTACGAGCAGTACTTC. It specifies CASSSYRGGGGYEQYF.